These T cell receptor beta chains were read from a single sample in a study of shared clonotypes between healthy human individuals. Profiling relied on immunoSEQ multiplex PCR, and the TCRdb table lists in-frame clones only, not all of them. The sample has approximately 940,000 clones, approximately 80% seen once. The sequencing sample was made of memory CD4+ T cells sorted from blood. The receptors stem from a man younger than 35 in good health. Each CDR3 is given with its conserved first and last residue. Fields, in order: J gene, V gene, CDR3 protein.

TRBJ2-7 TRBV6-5 CASTTGAIGTYEQYF
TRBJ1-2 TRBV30 CAWSVGTALTNYGYTF
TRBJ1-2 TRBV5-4 CASSLVGGGAYGYTF
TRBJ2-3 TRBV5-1 CASSITSTDTQYF
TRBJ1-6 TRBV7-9 CASSLVGSRRNNSPLHF
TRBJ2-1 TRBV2 CAGSGLSSYNEQFF
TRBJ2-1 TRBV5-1 CASSLGGSSSYNEQFF
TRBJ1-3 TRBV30 CAWSVGRNTIYF
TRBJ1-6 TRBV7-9 CASSITGGQGNSPLHF
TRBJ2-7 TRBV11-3 CASSPRTSGRGDEQYF
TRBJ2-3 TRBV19 CASSGAGGRTTDTQYF
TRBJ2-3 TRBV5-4 CASSLGGGQVHTDTQYF
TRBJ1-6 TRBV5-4 CASSLRDGNSPLHF
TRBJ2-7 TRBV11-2 CASSSHAQDNYEQYF
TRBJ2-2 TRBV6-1 CASSGQGDTGELFF
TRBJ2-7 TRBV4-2 CASSHGGVVEQYF
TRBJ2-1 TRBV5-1 CASSRRQGLNDEQFF
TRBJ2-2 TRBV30 CAWGKTGTRNTGELFF
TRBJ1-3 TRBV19 CASSTHSRQGWTGNTIYF
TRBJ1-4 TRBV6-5 CASGQVYEKLFF
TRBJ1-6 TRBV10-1 CASSVSRDNSPLHF
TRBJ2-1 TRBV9 CASSPRATSRDEQFF
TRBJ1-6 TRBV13 CASSLAGGARNSPLHF
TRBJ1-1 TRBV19 CASSLRMNTEAFF
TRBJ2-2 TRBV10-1 CATSRGPGELFF
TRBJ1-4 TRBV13 CASSERETGVVEKLFF
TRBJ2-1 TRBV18 CASSLTRNEQFF
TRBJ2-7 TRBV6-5 CASSRTGSYEQYF
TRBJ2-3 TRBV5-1 CASSLLQGGTDTQYF
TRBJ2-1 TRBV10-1 CASSELGQGRNEQFF
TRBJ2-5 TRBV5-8 CASSLGQAKETQYF
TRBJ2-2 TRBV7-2 CASSLGGVPTGELFF
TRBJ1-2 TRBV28 CASSLGDRVGYTF
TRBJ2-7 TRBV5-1 CASSGTSGESPYEQYF
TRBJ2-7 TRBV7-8 CASSLATGGWYEQYF
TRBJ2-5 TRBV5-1 CASSLIRQGSETQYF
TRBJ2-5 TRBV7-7 CASSLTGGKETQYF
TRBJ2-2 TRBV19 CATTTSGGTGELFF
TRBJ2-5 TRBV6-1 CASKMGQVQETQYF